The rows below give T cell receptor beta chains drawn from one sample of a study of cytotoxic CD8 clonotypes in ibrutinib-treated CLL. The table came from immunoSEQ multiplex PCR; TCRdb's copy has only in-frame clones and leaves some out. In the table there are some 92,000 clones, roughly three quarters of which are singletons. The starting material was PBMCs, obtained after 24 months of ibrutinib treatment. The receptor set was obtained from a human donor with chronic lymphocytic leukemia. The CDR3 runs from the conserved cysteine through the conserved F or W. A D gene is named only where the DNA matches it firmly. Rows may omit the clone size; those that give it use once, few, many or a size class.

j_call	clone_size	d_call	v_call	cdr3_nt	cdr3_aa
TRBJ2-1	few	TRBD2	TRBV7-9	TGTGCCAGCAGCTTAAGTAGCGGGATTCATAATGAGCAGTTCTTC	CASSLSSGIHNEQFF
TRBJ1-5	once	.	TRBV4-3	TGCGCCAGCAGCCAAGTGGAAGGGGTTCAGCCCCAGCATTTT	CASSQVEGVQPQHF
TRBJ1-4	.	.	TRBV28	TGTGCCAGCAGTGGGTATGATGGGTCAACTAATGAAAAACTGTTTTTT	CASSGYDGSTNEKLFF
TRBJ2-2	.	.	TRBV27	TGTGCCAGCAGTCCGCAACAGAGCACCGGGGAGCTGTTTTTT	CASSPQQSTGELFF
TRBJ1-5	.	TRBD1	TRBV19	TGTGCCAGTAGTATAACAGGGGGCAATCAGCCCCAGCATTTT	CASSITGGNQPQHF
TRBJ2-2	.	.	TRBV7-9	TGTGCCAGCAGCGCCAACAGTGTCGCCGGGGAGCTGTTTTTT	CASSANSVAGELFF
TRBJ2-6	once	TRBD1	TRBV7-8	TGTGCCAGCAGCATCAGGGGGCTCGGGGCCAACGTCCTGACTTTC	CASSIRGLGANVLTF
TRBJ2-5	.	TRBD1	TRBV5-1	TGCGCCACCGCGGTGCAGGGGGCCGGAGAGACCCAGTACTTC	CATAVQGAGETQYF
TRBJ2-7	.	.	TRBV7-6	TGTGCCAGCAGCTTAGCAGGAAACCCCAAGCAGTACTTC	CASSLAGNPKQYF
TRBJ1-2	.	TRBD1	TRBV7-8	TGTGCCAGCAGCTTACCAGGGGGCAGGGGCTACACCTTC	CASSLPGGRGYTF
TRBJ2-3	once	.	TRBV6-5	TGTGCCAGCAGTTTATGGGCAGATACGCAGTATTTT	CASSLWADTQYF
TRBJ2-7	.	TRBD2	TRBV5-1	TGCGCCAGCAGCCTCGGAAGCGGGGGCTTCTCCTACGAGCAGTACTTC	CASSLGSGGFSYEQYF
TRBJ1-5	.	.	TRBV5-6	TGTGCCAGCAGCTTGGCGGCCGGGAATCAGCCCCAGCATTTT	CASSLAAGNQPQHF
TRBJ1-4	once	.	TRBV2	TGTGCCAGCAGTCCTAGACTACAGGGATACAGTAATGAAAAACTGTTTTTT	CASSPRLQGYSNEKLFF
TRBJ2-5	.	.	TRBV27	TGTGCCAGCTGCCCGGCTGGGCTAAGCCAAGAGACCCAGTACTTC	CASCPAGLSQETQYF
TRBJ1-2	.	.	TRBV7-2	TGTGCCAGCCTCGAGGATAAAGGGTTCGGCTATGGCTACACCTTC	CASLEDKGFGYGYTF
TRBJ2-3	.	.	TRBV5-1	TGCGCCAGCAGCTTGCCTAGCCTCGGCACAGATACGCAGTATTTT	CASSLPSLGTDTQYF
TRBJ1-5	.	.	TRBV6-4	TGTGCCAGCACCGACGGGAAGATTTTCAATCAGCCCCAGCATTTT	CASTDGKIFNQPQHF
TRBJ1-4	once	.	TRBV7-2	TGTGCCAGCAGCTTAGCATGGGGACCTAATGAAAAACTGTTTTTT	CASSLAWGPNEKLFF
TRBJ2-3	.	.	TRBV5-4	TGTGCCAGCAGCTTGGGTAGGGGGGGACTAATAGCGAAAAGCACAGATACGCAGTATTTT	CASSLGRGGLIAKSTDTQYF
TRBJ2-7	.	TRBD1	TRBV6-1	TGTGCCAGCAGTGAGGACAGGGGGCTTTACGAGCAGTACTTC	CASSEDRGLYEQYF
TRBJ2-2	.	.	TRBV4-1	TGCGCCAGCAGCGACGGGGAGGCCAGGGGGACCGGGGAGCTGTTTTTT	CASSDGEARGTGELFF